This TCR beta chain comes out of a study of beta chain features in type 1 diabetes. The study, taken as a whole, reports: Compared with healthy donors, patients appeared to share more similar naive, central memory and regulatory TCRB repertoires. All four CD4+ subsets from Type 1 diabetes patients carried moderately but significantly shorter TCRB CDR3s. High-TCR-expressing cells could be over-represented by cDNA sequencing. Here, the possible influence of HLA type (on TCRB rearrangement) remained unresolved.

To note about this clone: Its antigen is not identified. The same CDR3 is also encoded by other DNA sequences in this sample.

cDNA synthesis used the whole RNA isolate, giving expressed TCRB sequences. Only in-frame clones appear in the TCRdb table, and some are missing; sequencing was by immunoSEQ multiplex PCR. The data contain around 400,000 clones, roughly 12% of them singletons. Looked up from germline, CDR1 is LGHNA and CDR2 is YSLEER. The length of the CDR3 is 14 residues. The trim removed 6 bases at V and 7 bases at J, leaving 8 bases unmatched. The specimen sequenced was naive CD4+ T cells from blood. This TCR was recovered from a man between 18 and 29 years old in good health. The chain couples TRBV4-3 to TRBJ2-2; 7 bases match TRBD1. As DNA, the CDR3 is TGCGCCAGCAGGGAGACAGGGAGAGTCGGGGAGCTGTTTTTT. Amino acid sequence: CASRETGRVGELFF.